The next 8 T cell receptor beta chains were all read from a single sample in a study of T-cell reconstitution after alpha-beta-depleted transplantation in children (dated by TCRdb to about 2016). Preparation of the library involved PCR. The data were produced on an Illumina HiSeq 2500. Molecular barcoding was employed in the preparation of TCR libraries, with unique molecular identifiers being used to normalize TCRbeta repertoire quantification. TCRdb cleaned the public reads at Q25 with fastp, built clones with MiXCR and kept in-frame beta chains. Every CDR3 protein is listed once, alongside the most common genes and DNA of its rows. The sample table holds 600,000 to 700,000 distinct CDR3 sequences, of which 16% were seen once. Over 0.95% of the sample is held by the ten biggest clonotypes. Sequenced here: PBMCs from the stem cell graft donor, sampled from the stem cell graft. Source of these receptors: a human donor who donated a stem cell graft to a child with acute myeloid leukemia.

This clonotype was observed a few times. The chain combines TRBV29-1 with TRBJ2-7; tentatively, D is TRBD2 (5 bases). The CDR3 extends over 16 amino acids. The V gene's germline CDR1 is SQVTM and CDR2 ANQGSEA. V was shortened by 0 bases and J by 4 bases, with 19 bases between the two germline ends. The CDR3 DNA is TGCAGCGTTGAAGAACTTCGCAGGAGGACTCCATACGAGCAGTACTTC. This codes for CSVEELRRRTPYEQYF.

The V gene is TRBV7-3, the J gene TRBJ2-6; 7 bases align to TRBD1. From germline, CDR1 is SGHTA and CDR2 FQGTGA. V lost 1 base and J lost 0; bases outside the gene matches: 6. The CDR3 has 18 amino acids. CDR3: CASSLKGGSSSGANVLTF. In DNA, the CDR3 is TGTGCCAGCAGCTTAAAAGGGGGCAGCAGCTCTGGGGCCAACGTCCTGACTTTC.

CDR3 residues: CASSLFRGDGELFF. DNA of the CDR3: TGTGCCAGCAGCTTATTTAGAGGGGACGGGGAGCTGTTTTTT. This chain connects TRBV7-2 to TRBJ2-2; D may be TRBD1 or TRBD2 (5 bases each). This CDR3 comprises 14 residues. Trimming removed 2 bases at V and 7 bases at J, with 11 bases between. Looked up from germline, CDR1 is SGHTA and CDR2 is FQGNSA.

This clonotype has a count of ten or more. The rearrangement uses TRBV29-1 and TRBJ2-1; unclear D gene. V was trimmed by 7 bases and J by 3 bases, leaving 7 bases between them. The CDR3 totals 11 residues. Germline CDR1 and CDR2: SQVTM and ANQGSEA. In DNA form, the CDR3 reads TGCAGCGCTACTCTCTACAATGAGCAGTTCTTC. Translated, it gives CSATLYNEQFF.

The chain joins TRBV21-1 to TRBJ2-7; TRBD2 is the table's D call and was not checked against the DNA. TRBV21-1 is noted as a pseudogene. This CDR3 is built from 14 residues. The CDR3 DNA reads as TGTGCCAGCACCGTGCCAAGGGGGAGGAACGAGCAGTACGTC. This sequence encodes CASTVPRGRNEQYV.

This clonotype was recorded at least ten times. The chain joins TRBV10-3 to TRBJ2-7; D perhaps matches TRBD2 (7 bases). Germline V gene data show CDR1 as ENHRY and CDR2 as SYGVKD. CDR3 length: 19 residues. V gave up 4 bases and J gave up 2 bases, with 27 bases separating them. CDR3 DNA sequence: TGTGCCATCAGTGCAACAGGGCTGGGTTGGCGGGGGAACGCCTACGAGCAGTACTTC. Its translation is CAISATGLGWRGNAYEQYF.

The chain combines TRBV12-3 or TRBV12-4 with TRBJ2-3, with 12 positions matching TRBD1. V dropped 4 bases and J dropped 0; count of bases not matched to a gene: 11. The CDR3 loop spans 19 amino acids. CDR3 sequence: CASSSDPGQGAWSTDTQYF. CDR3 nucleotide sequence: TGTGCCAGCAGTTCCGATCCGGGACAGGGGGCATGGAGCACAGATACGCAGTATTTT.

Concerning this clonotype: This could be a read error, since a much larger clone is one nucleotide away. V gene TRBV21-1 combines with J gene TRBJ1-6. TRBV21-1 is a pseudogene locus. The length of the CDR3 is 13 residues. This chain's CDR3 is CASSKVRNSPLHF. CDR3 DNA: TGTGCCAGCAGCAAAGTCAGAAATTCACCCCTCCACTTT.